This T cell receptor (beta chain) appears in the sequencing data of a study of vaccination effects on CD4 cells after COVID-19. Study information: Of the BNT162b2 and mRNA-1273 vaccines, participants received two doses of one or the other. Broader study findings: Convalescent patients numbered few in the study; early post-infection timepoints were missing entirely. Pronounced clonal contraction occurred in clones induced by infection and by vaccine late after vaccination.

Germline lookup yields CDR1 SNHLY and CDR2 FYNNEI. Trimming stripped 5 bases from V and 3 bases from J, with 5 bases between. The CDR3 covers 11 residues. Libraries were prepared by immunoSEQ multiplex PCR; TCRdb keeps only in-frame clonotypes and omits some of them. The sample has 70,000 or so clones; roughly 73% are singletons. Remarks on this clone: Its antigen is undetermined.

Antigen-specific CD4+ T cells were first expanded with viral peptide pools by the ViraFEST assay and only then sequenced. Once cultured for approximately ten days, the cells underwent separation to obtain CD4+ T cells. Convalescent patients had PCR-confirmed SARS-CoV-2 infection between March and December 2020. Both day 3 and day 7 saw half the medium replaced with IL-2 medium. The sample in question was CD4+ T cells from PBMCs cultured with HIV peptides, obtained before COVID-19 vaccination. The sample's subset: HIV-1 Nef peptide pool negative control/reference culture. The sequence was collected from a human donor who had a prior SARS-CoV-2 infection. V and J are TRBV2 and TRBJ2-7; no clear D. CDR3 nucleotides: TGTGCCAGCAGTTACAGCTACGAGCAGTACTTC. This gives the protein CASSYSYEQYF.